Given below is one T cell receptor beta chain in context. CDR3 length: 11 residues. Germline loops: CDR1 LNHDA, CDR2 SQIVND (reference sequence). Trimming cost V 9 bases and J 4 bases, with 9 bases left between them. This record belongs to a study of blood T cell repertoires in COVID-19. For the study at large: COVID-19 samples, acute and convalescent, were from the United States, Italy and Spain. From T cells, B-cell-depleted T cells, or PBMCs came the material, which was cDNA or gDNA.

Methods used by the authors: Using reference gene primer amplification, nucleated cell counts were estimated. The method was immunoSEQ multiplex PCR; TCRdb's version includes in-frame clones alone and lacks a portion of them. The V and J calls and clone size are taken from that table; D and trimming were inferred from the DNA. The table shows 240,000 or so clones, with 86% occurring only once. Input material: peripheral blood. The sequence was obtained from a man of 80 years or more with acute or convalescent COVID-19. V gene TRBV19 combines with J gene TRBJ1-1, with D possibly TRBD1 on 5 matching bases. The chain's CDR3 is CASGGSTEAFF. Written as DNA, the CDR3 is TGTGCCAGCGGGGGATCCACTGAAGCTTTCTTT.